This T cell receptor (beta chain) comes out of a study of blood T cell repertoires in COVID-19. The method was immunoSEQ multiplex PCR; TCRdb's version includes in-frame clones alone and lacks a portion of them. The sample includes about 100,000 clones, about nine tenths of them seen just once. V lost 0 bases and J 5 bases, leaving 5 bases between the germline ends. CDR1 and CDR2 from the germline V gene are SGHRS and YFSETQ. CDR3 length: 12 residues. This sequence joins TRBV5-1 and TRBJ2-5; D not certain. Sequenced input: peripheral blood. The sequence was collected from a man in his fifties with acute or convalescent COVID-19. The CDR3 nucleotides read TGCGCCAGCAGCTTGGCCGAGGAGACCCAGTACTTC. Translation: CASSLAEETQYF.